This entry lists 27 T cell receptor beta chains sequenced from one sample in a study of PD-L1 blockade in urothelial cancer. This table comes from immunoSEQ multiplex PCR, and its TCRdb copy is limited to in-frame clones, with some not included. The sample includes about 120,000 clones, roughly 86% of them seen just once. Time point indicated: peripheral blood 6 weeks after treatment start. The sample in question was PBMCs, obtained around atezolizumab (anti-PD-L1) treatment. The receptors derive from a man in his fifties or sixties with urothelial cancer.

This clone was detected many times. V is TRBV28 and J is TRBJ1-6; D is possibly TRBD1 (5 bases). V dropped 5 bases and J dropped 8 bases, with 19 bases sitting between them. The CDR3 sequence is 16 residues long. CDR1 is MDHEN and CDR2 is SYDVKM in the germline V gene. CDR3 DNA sequence: TGTGCCAGCAGTCCCCCCGACAGTATTTGGGATTCACCCCTCCACTTT. Its protein is CASSPPDSIWDSPLHF.

This chain connects TRBV28 to TRBJ2-5; 9 bases match TRBD1. The CDR3 length is 13 residues. V dropped 5 bases and J dropped 6; count of bases not matched to a gene: 4. CDR1 is MDHEN and CDR2 is SYDVKM in the germline V gene. The CDR3 region has the DNA TGTGCCAGCAGTAAGGACAGGGGCCAGACCCAGTACTTC. It yields the protein CASSKDRGQTQYF.

In this sample, this clone turned up once. CDR3 in amino acids: CAWSPLTSGGPYEQYF. The CDR3 region has the DNA TGTGCCTGGAGTCCTTTGACCTCCGGAGGACCCTACGAGCAGTACTTC. The V and J genes are TRBV30 and TRBJ2-7; maybe TRBD2 (5 bases). V was shortened by 2 bases and J by 2 bases, with 19 bases between the two germline ends. Germline assignment: CDR1 GTSNPN and CDR2 SVGIG (reference sequence). This CDR3 region has 16 residues.

The J gene is TRBJ2-3, the V gene TRBV14, with no clear D. CDR3 length: 13 amino acids. CDR1 and CDR2 from the germline V gene are SGHDN and FVKESK. With 1 base removed from V and 2 bases from J, the gap between germline ends came to 4 bases. The DNA for the CDR3 is TGTGCCAGCAGCCAAGTAAACACAGATACGCAGTATTTT. Translated: CASSQVNTDTQYF.

This chain joins TRBV18 and TRBJ2-1; 8 bases agree with TRBD2. Germline assignment: CDR1 KGHSH and CDR2 LQKENI. The CDR3 covers 15 residues. V dropped 0 bases and J dropped 4; count of bases not matched to a gene: 2. CDR3 loop: CASSPPLAVYNEQFF. The CDR3 nucleotides are TGTGCCAGCTCACCACCACTAGCGGTTTACAATGAGCAGTTCTTC. Using reference TRBV18 and TRBJ2-1 for the parts outside the CDR3, the full variable domain is NAGVMQNPRHLVRRRGQEARLRCSPMKGHSHVYWYRQLPEEGLKFMVYLQKENIIDESGMPKERFSAEFPKEGPSILRIQQVVRGDSAAYFCASSPPLAVYNEQFFGPGTRLTVL.

V and J are TRBV5-1 and TRBJ1-1, with 7 positions matching TRBD1. Trimming at V came to 0 bases and at J to 4 bases, leaving 12 bases not matched to a gene. Germline V lookup: CDR1 SGHRS, CDR2 YFSETQ. The CDR3 covers 17 residues. The CDR3 bases are TGCGCCAGCAGCTTGGGGGGTGGGGCAGGGGGGACCACTGAAGCTTTCTTT. Translated: CASSLGGGAGGTTEAFF.

The rearrangement joins TRBV6-5 to TRBJ2-7; 7 nucleotides match TRBD1. The V segment lost 6 bases and the J segment 5 bases; nucleotides outside the gene matches: 7. The CDR3 has 13 amino acids. Germline loops: CDR1 MNHEY, CDR2 SVGAGI. CDR3 DNA: TGTGCCAGCAGATCCGACAGGGCCCACGAGCAGTACTTC. Translated, it gives CASRSDRAHEQYF.

The chain couples TRBV30 to TRBJ1-2, with 7 nucleotides matching TRBD1. This CDR3 comprises 16 residues. Germline lookup yields CDR1 GTSNPN and CDR2 SVGIG (reference sequence). V was pared by 3 bases and J by 2 bases, with 12 bases of the junction left unmatched. CDR3 loop: CAWRLTGMRANYGYTF. CDR3 DNA sequence: TGTGCCTGGAGGTTGACAGGGATGAGGGCCAACTATGGCTACACCTTC.

This clone was seen once. The J gene is TRBJ1-1, the V gene TRBV28; 8 bases map to TRBD1. This CDR3 region has 14 residues. The germline gives CDR1 MDHEN, CDR2 SYDVKM. V was pared by 7 bases and J by 5 bases, with 9 bases of the junction left unmatched. The CDR3 region is CASTPGDRWTEAFF. The CDR3 nucleotides are TGTGCCAGCACCCCCGGGGACAGGTGGACTGAAGCTTTCTTT.

The genes are TRBV6-5 and TRBJ2-7; 7 positions match TRBD1. The CDR3 length is 14 residues. Germline V gene data show CDR1 as MNHEY and CDR2 as SVGAGI. Trimming removed 8 bases from V and 5 bases from J; junction bases left unmatched: 12. DNA for the CDR3: TGTGCCAGCCGAATTGACAGGGTAACCCACGAGCAGTACTTC. It is translated as CASRIDRVTHEQYF.

This chain connects TRBV9 to TRBJ2-1; 13 nucleotides agree with TRBD2. Per the germline V gene, CDR1 is SGDLS and CDR2 is YYNGEE. The CDR3 consists of 15 residues. Trimming cost V 0 bases and J 9 bases; bases outside gene matches: 3. The CDR3 protein is CASSVGLAGGSEQFF. CDR3 nucleotide sequence: TGTGCCAGCAGCGTAGGACTAGCGGGAGGCAGTGAGCAGTTCTTC.

This chain uses TRBV15 with TRBJ1-1; D is unresolved. V lost 1 base to trimming and J lost 5 bases, with 14 bases between them. The CDR3 runs to 15 residues. Germline CDR1 and CDR2: LNHNV and YYDKDF (reference sequence). The CDR3, as DNA: TGTGCCACCAGCAGAGTGCACCGTGGAGGGACTGAAGCTTTCTTT. Protein product: CATSRVHRGGTEAFF.

CDR3 DNA: TGTGCCAGCAGGCCCCGACTAGCGGGCTTCAATGAGCAGTTCTTC. It yields the protein CASRPRLAGFNEQFF. This chain links TRBV7-8 with TRBJ2-1; 10 bases are shared with TRBD2. This CDR3 contains 15 residues. J was trimmed by 6 bases and V by 6 bases; bases with no gene match: 8. CDR1 is SGHVS, CDR2 FQNEAQ, per germline.

The chain recombines TRBV5-4 with TRBJ2-5; 10 bases fit TRBD2. This CDR3 contains 18 residues. From germline, CDR1 is SGHNT and CDR2 YYREEE (reference sequence). The V segment lost 3 bases and the J segment 5 bases; nucleotides outside the gene matches: 16. Written as DNA, the CDR3 is TGTGCCAGCAGCTCCCGTATTCCTAGCGGGAGTCCTGAGGAGACCCAGTACTTC. Residues: CASSSRIPSGSPEETQYF.

This chain connects TRBV5-3 to TRBJ1-5; the match to TRBD1 covers 7 bases. TRBV5-3 is placed among ORFs of uncertain function. J was trimmed by 2 bases and V by 4 bases; bases with no gene match: 12. The CDR3 contains 17 residues. The CDR3 sequence is CARSARTGILCNQPQHF. For the CDR3, the DNA is TGTGCCAGAAGCGCGAGGACAGGCATCCTATGCAATCAGCCCCAGCATTTT.

The J gene is TRBJ2-3, the V gene TRBV7-9; TRBD1 might be the D (6 bases). V dropped 5 bases and J dropped 0 bases, with 18 bases sitting between them. The CDR3 has 17 amino acids. The germline gives CDR1 SEHNR, CDR2 FQNEAQ (reference sequence). CDR3 amino acids: CASSLGKQGWSTDTQYF. CDR3 DNA: TGTGCCAGCAGCCTAGGAAAACAGGGATGGAGCACAGATACGCAGTATTTT.

V is TRBV27 and J is TRBJ2-7; D perhaps matches TRBD2 (5 bases). The V gene lost 2 bases and the J gene lost 10 bases, with 15 bases spanning the gap. This CDR3 region has 13 residues. The germline CDR1 and CDR2 sequences are MNHEY and SMNVEV (reference sequence). The CDR3 is CASSLEVRAFQYF. The CDR3 DNA is TGTGCCAGCAGTTTAGAAGTGAGGGCCTTTCAGTACTTC.

This chain links TRBV5-1 with TRBJ2-7; D perhaps matches TRBD1 (5 bases). CDR3 length: 14 amino acids. The germline gives CDR1 SGHRS, CDR2 YFSETQ. The germline V and J ends were trimmed by 2 bases and 4 bases, with 13 bases remaining between them. The CDR3 sequence: CASSFRSGWYEQYF. CDR3 nucleotide sequence: TGCGCCAGCAGCTTCCGGTCAGGGTGGTACGAGCAGTACTTC.

This clone has more than one count but fewer than ten. The chain combines TRBV5-5 with TRBJ2-7; 14 bases agree with TRBD2. This CDR3 region has 16 residues. Trimming removed 4 bases from V and 7 bases from J; junction bases left unmatched: 10. The V gene's germline CDR1 is SGHKS and CDR2 YYEKEE (reference sequence). CDR3 coding DNA: TGTGCCAGCAGCCCAGGTGGGACTAGCGGGAGACTGGAGCAGTACTTC. Translation gives CASSPGGTSGRLEQYF.

This chain uses TRBV7-6 with TRBJ2-1, with D possibly matching TRBD1 (5 bases). The germline V gene encodes CDR1 SGHVS and CDR2 FNYEAQ. The CDR3 has 14 residues. V lost 0 bases, J lost 5 bases, and 8 bases lay in between. CDR3 in DNA: TGTGCCAGCAGCTTAGCCGTACAGGACAATGAGCAGTTCTTC. It translates to CASSLAVQDNEQFF.

V usage is TRBV28 and J usage is TRBJ1-2; no firm D call. Germline CDR1 MDHEN, CDR2 SYDVKM. This CDR3 has 11 residues. V was trimmed by 8 bases and J by 8 bases, leaving 12 bases between them. Here the CDR3 reads CASLSEWGYTF. The CDR3 nucleotides are TGTGCCAGCCTGTCGGAGTGGGGCTACACCTTC.

This clone was counted once. The chain uses TRBV7-2 and TRBJ2-3; TRBD2 matches 9 bases. The CDR3 is made up of 17 amino acids. The V and J ends lost 5 bases and 6 bases, in that order; junction bases with no gene match: 15. Germline V gene sequence: CDR1 SGHTA, CDR2 FQGNSA. CDR3 bases: TGTGCCAGCAGCCCAAGGGGGGTAGCGGGAGCGGGGGATACGCAGTATTTT. This codes for CASSPRGVAGAGDTQYF.

This clone came up once. The sample contains more than one DNA sequence encoding this CDR3. The rearrangement uses TRBV5-1 and TRBJ2-2; 8 bases agree with TRBD2. V lost 6 bases and J lost 2; bases outside the gene matches: 9. The CDR3 covers 16 residues. CDR1 is SGHRS, CDR2 YFSETQ, per germline. CDR3 sequence (DNA): TGCGCCAGCAATATGGGGACTAGTCGAAACACCGGGGAGCTGTTTTTT. Amino acids: CASNMGTSRNTGELFF.

V and J are TRBV28 and TRBJ2-3; TRBD2 aligns across 7 bases. V was pared by 6 bases and J by 4 bases, with 13 bases of the junction left unmatched. The length of the CDR3 is 16 residues. The V gene's germline CDR1 is MDHEN and CDR2 SYDVKM. The CDR3 bases are TGTGCCAGCAGCCCCCCTCTTGGCGGGAGCGCAGATACGCAGTATTTT. As protein: CASSPPLGGSADTQYF. Full variable domain (outside the CDR3, taken from reference TRBV28 and TRBJ2-3): DVKVTQSSRYLVKRTGEKVFLECVQDMDHENMFWYRQDPGLGLRLIYFSYDVKMKEKGDIPEGYSVSREKKERFSLILESASTNQTSMYLCASSPPLGGSADTQYFGPGTRLTVL.

The chain uses TRBV19 and TRBJ2-5; 8 bases agree with TRBD2. The CDR3 sequence is 13 residues long. The ends lost 6 bases at V and 4 bases at J; junction bases unmatched: 4. Germline CDR1 is LNHDA and CDR2 is SQIVND (reference sequence). DNA for the CDR3: TGTGCCAGTAGCGGGACTAGTGGAGAGACCCAGTACTTC. Translating gives CASSGTSGETQYF.

The gene calls are TRBV30 and TRBJ2-7; 7 bases map to TRBD1. The CDR3 runs to 11 residues. Germline V gene sequence: CDR1 GTSNPN, CDR2 SVGIG (reference sequence). The ends lost 6 bases at V and 4 bases at J; junction bases unmatched: 3. Written as DNA, the CDR3 is TGTGCCTGTTACAGGGGTTACGAGCAGTACTTC. It yields the protein CACYRGYEQYF.

This rearrangement joins TRBV7-9 to TRBJ2-7; D is uncertain. Trimming took off 1 base at V and 7 bases at J, with 17 bases between the two ends. Germline V gene sequence: CDR1 SEHNR, CDR2 FQNEAQ (reference sequence). The CDR3 is 15 amino acids. CDR3 DNA: TGTGCCAGCAGCTTAGGCGGCAGCGCTACCGTGGAGCAGTACTTC. Amino acid sequence: CASSLGGSATVEQYF.